This T cell receptor (beta chain) was identified during a study of shared clonotypes between healthy human individuals. Study outcomes and limitations: The authors expected sequencing depth to affect clonotype sharing among donors.

The assay used deep level. The data were produced by immunoSEQ multiplex PCR, yet TCRdb's version contains in-frame clones alone and is incomplete. The sample has about 2,100,000 clones; approximately 94% are singletons. CD45RO-negative CD8 cells positively selected for CCR7 made up the naive population, which excluded terminally differentiated effector memory CD45RA+ cells. The donor cohort consisted entirely of Caucasian adults residing in Nashville, Tennessee. Concerning this clone: The antigen is not known.

The length of the CDR3 is 14 residues. The germline CDR1 and CDR2 sequences are PRHDT and FYEKMQ (reference sequence). J lost 4 bases, V lost 4 bases, and 6 bases had no gene match. The receptor's source is a man aged 18 to 30 in good health. Some clones in this sample may be carry-over from other donors' samples. The rearrangement links TRBV13 to TRBJ2-5; 7 nucleotides match TRBD1. Sequencing was done on a sample of naive CD8+ T cells from PBMCs. The CDR3 region has the DNA TGTGCCAGCAGCTCCACAGGGGTGTTAGAGACCCAGTACTTC. This gives the protein CASSSTGVLETQYF. The full variable domain, in which reference TRBV13 and TRBJ2-5 provide the parts outside the CDR3, is AAGVIQSPRHLIKEKRETATLKCYPIPRHDTVYWYQQGPGQDPQFLISFYEKMQSDKGSIPDRFSAQQFSDYHSELNMSSLELGDSALYFCASSSTGVLETQYFGPGTRLLVL.